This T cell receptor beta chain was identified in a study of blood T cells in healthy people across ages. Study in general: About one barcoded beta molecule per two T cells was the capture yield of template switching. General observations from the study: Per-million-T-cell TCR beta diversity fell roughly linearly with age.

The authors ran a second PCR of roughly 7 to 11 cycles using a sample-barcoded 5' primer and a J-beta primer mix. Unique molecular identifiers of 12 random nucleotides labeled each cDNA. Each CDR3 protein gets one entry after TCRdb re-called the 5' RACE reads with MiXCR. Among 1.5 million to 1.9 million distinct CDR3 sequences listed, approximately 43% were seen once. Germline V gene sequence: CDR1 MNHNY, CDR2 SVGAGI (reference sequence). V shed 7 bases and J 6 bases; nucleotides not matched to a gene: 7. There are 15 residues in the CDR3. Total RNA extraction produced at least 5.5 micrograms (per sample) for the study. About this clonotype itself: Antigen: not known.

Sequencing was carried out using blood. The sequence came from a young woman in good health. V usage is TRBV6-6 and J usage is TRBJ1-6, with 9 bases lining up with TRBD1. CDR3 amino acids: CASILQGQGNSPLHF. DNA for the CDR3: TGTGCCAGCATCCTGCAGGGACAGGGTAATTCACCCCTCCACTTT.